These T cell receptor beta chains were read from a single sample in a study of T cell responses to AZD1222 COVID-19 vaccine. Sequencing used immunoSEQ multiplex PCR; TCRdb keeps in-frame clones, though not all of them. The sample gives around 99,000 clones, around 87% of which show up once; approximately 5.5% is in the top ten. Sample: peripheral blood, taken on day 0 of AZD1222 vaccination. These receptors were collected from an adult in good health. Each CDR3 is given with its conserved first and last residue. The order of the fields is D gene, V gene, clone size, J gene, CDR3 DNA, CDR3 protein. A D gene is named only where the DNA matches it firmly. Only some rows state a clone size, as once, few, many or a class for expanded clones.

TRBD1	TRBV27	once	TRBJ1-2	TGTGCCAGCAGTTTAGGACAGGGAGGTGGCTATGGCTACACCTTC	CASSLGQGGGYGYTF
TRBD2	TRBV3-1/TRBV3-2	NA	TRBJ2-1	TGTGCCAGCAGCCAGTTTAGGACTAGCGGGGAAAACAATGAGCAGTTCTTC	CASSQFRTSGENNEQFF
TRBD1	TRBV7-9	NA	TRBJ2-3	TGTGCCAGCAGCCACGAACAGGGGACGCAGTATTTT	CASSHEQGTQYF
TRBD1	TRBV10-3	NA	TRBJ1-5	TGTGCCACCCAAGGACAGGGTAATCAGCCCCAGCATTTT	CATQGQGNQPQHF
NA	TRBV6-5	NA	TRBJ2-5	TGTGCCAGCAGTCAACTGACAGGAGTGGGGACCCAGTACTTC	CASSQLTGVGTQYF
NA	TRBV7-9	NA	TRBJ2-1	TGTGCCAGCAACGAACCGTTCCATGAGCAGTTCTTC	CASNEPFHEQFF
NA	TRBV6-5	NA	TRBJ2-7	TGTGCCAGCTGGTGGGGAGACGAGCAGTACTTC	CASWWGDEQYF
TRBD2	TRBV24-1	NA	TRBJ2-7	TGTGCCACCAGTGATTCGAGGCGGGAGTCCTACGAGCAGTACTTC	CATSDSRRESYEQYF
TRBD1	TRBV19	once	TRBJ2-1	TGTGCCAGTAGTATCCGATTAGGGGGGACAGGGGTCAGCAATGAGCAGTTCTTC	CASSIRLGGTGVSNEQFF
TRBD1	TRBV13	once	TRBJ2-7	TGTGCCAGCAGCTTAGTGAGGACAGGGGCCTACGAGCAGTACTTC	CASSLVRTGAYEQYF
NA	TRBV7-9	NA	TRBJ1-5	TGTGCCAGCAGCTTAGGAAATCAGCCCCAGCATTTT	CASSLGNQPQHF
NA	TRBV28	NA	TRBJ1-6	TGTGCCAGCAGAACCCAGAGGACGCGGAGCTCCTATAATTCACCCCTCCACTTT	CASRTQRTRSSYNSPLHF
NA	TRBV11-2	NA	TRBJ2-3	TGTGCCAGCAGCTTAGCCGATACGCAGTATTTT	CASSLADTQYF